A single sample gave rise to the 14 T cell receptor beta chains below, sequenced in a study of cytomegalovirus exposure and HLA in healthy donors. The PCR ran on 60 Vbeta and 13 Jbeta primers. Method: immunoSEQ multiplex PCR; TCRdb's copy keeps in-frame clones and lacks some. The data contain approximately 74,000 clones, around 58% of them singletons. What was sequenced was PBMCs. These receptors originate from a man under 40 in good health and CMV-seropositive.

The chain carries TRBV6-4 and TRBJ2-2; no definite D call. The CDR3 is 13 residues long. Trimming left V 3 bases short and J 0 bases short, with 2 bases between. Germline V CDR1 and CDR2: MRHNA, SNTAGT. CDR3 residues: CASSDTNTGELFF. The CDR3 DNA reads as TGTGCCAGCAGTGATACGAACACCGGGGAGCTGTTTTTT.

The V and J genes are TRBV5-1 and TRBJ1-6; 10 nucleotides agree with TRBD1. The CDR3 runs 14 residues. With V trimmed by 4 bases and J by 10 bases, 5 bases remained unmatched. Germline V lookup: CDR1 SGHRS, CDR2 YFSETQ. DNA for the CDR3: TGCGCCAGCAGCCCCGACAGGGGGCAATCACCCCTCCACTTT. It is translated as CASSPDRGQSPLHF.

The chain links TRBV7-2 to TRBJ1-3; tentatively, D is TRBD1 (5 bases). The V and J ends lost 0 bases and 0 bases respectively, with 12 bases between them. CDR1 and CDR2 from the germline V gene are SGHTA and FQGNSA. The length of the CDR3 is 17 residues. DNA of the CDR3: TGTGCCAGCAGCTTAGCGCTCAGGGCCCACTCTGGAAACACCATATATTTT. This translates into CASSLALRAHSGNTIYF.

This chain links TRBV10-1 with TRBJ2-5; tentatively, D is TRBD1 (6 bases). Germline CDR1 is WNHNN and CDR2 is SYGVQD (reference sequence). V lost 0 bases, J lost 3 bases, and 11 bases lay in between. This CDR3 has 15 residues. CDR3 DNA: TGCGCCAGCAGTGAGTCTCAGGGGATAGAAGAGACCCAGTACTTC. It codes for CASSESQGIEETQYF.

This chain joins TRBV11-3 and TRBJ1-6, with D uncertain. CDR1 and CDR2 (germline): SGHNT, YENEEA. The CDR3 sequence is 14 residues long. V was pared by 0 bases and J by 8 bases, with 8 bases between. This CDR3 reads CASSLDFGDSPLHF. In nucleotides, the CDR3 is TGTGCCAGCAGCTTAGATTTCGGGGATTCACCCCTCCACTTT.

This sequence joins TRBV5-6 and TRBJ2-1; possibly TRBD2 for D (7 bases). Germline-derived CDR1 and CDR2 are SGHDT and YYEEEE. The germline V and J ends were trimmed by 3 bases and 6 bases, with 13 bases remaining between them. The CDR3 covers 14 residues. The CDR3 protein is CASSWGGQFNEQFF. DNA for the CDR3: TGTGCCAGCAGCTGGGGGGGCCAGTTCAATGAGCAGTTCTTC.

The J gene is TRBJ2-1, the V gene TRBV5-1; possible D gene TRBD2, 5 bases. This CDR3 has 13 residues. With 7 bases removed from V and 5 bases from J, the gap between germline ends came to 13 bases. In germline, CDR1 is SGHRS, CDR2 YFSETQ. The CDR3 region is CASGEPLNNEQFF. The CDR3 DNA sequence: TGCGCCAGCGGGGAGCCCCTGAACAATGAGCAGTTCTTC.

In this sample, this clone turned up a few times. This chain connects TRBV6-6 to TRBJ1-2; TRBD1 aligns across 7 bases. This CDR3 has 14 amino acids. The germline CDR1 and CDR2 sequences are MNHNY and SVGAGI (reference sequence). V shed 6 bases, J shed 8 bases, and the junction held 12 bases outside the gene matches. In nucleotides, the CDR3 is TGTGCCAGCAGCTCTCTCCGCACAGGGGACGGCTACACCTTC. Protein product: CASSSLRTGDGYTF.

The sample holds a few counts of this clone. The CDR3 nucleotides read TGTGCCAGCAGCCCGGCGGGACAGGTCACAGATACGCAGTATTTT. Its protein product is CASSPAGQVTDTQYF. The chain carries TRBV7-3 and TRBJ2-3, with 8 bases matching TRBD1. After removal of 5 bases from V and 2 bases from J, the junction contained 6 bases not matched to a gene. Germline V gene lookup returns CDR1 SGHTA and CDR2 FQGTGA. The CDR3 loop spans 15 amino acids.

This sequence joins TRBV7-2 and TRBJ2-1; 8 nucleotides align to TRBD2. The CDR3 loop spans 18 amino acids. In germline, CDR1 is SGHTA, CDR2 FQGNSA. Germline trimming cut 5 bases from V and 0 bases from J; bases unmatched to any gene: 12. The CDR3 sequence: CASSTRLPGLVSYNEQFF. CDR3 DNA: TGTGCCAGCAGCACGCGCCTCCCGGGACTAGTCTCCTACAATGAGCAGTTCTTC.

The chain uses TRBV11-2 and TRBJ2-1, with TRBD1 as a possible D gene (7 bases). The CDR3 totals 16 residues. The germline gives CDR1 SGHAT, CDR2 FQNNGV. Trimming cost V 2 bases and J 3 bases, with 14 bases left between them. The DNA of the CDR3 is TGTGCCAGCAGCTTAATCAGGGGGGAAGTCTACAATGAGCAGTTCTTC. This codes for CASSLIRGEVYNEQFF.

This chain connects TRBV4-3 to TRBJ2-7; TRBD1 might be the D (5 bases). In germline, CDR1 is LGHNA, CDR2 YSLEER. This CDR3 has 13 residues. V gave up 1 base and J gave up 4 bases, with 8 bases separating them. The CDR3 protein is CASSQGGGYEQYF. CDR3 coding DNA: TGCGCCAGCAGCCAAGGGGGCGGTTACGAGCAGTACTTC.

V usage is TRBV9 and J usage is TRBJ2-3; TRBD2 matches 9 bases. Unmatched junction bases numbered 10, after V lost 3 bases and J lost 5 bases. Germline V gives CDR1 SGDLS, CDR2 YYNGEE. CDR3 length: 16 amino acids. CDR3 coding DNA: TGTGCCAGCAGCGCCAGATTAGCGGGGGCGGGAGATACGCAGTATTTT. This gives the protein CASSARLAGAGDTQYF.

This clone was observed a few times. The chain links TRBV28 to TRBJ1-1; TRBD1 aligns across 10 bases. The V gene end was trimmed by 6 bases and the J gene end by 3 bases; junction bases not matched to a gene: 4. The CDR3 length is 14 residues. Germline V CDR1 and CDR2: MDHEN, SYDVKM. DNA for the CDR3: TGTGCCAGCAGGGACAGGGGGAGGTACACTGAAGCTTTCTTT. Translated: CASRDRGRYTEAFF.